Listed here is a single T cell receptor (beta chain). The entry originates in a study of CD8 T cells in Susac syndrome. The V end lost 6 bases, the J end lost 1 base, and 9 bases lay between the germline ends. CDR3 length: 13 amino acids. Germline CDR1 is ENHRY and CDR2 is SYGVKD. Patients with Susac syndrome met diagnostic criteria defined recently for definite or probable disease. Reverse transcription of roughly 0.45 to 1 ug RNA was carried out with random hexamers. TCRdb re-called the immunoSEQ multiplex PCR reads through MiXCR, storing one row per CDR3 protein. The sample carries under 200,000 distinct CDR3 sequences, 90% to 95% recorded once.

The rearrangement uses TRBV10-3 and TRBJ1-1; D remains ambiguous. Sequenced input: CD4+ T cells from PBMCs. This receptor was obtained from a human donor with Susac syndrome. The CDR3 region has the DNA TGTGCCATCAGCCGGACTGAGAACACTGAAGCTTTCTTT. This sequence encodes CAISRTENTEAFF.